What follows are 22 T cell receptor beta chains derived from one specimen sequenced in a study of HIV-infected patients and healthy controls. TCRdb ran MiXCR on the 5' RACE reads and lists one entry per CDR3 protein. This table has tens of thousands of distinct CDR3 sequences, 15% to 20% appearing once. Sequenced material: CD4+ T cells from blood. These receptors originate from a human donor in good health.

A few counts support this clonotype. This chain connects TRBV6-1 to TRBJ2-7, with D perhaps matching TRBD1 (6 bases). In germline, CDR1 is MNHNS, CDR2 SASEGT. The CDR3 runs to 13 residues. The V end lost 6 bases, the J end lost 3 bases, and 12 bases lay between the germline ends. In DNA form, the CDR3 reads TGTGCCAGCAGCCAGGGGTTCAGCTACGAGCAGTACTTC. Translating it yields CASSQGFSYEQYF.

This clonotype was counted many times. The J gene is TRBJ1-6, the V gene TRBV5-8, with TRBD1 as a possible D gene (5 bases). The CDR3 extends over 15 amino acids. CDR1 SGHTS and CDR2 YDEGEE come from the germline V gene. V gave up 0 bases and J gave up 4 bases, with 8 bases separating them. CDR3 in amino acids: CASSLGRQYNSPLHF. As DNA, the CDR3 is TGTGCCAGCAGCTTGGGCAGACAGTATAATTCACCCCTCCACTTT.

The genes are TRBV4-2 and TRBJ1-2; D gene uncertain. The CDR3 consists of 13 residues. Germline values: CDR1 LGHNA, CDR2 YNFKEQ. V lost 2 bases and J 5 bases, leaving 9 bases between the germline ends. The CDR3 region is CASSQTLGYGYTF. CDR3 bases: TGTGCCAGCAGCCAAACTCTAGGGTATGGCTACACCTTC.

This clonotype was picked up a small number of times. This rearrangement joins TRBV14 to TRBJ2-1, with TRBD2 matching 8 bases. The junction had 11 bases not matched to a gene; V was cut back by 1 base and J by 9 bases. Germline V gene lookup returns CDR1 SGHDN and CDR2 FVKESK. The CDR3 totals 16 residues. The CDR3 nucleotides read TGTGCCAGCAGCCAAGTAACCGGGAGGGACTCGGCTGAGCAGTTCTTC. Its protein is CASSQVTGRDSAEQFF.

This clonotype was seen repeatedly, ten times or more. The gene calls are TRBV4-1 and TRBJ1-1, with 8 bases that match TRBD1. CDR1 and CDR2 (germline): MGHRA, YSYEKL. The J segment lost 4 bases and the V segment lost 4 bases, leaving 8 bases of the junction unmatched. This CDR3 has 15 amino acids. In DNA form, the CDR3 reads TGCGCCAGCAGCCTCGGACAGGGCTACCGCACTGAAGCTTTCTTT. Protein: CASSLGQGYRTEAFF.

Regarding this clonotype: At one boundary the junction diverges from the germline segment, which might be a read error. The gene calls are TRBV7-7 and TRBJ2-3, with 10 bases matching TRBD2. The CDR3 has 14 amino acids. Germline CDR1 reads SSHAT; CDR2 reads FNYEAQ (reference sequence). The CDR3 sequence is CASSPSGRTDTQYF. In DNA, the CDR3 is TGTGCTAGCAGCCCTAGCGGGAGAACAGATACGCAGTATTTT.

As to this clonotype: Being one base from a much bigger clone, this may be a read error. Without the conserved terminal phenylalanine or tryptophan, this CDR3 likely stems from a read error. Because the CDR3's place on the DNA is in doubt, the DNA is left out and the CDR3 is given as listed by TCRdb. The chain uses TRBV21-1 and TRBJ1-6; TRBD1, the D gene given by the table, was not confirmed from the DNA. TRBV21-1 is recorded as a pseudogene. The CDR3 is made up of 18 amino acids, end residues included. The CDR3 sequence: CASSKRRGGRIYNSPLHL.

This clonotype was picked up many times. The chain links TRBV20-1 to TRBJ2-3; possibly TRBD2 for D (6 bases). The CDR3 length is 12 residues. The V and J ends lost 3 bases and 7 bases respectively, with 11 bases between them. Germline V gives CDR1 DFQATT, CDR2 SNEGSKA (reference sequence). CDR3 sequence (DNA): TGCAGTGCTAGCGGGACTTGGAATACGCAGTATTTT. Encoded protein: CSASGTWNTQYF.

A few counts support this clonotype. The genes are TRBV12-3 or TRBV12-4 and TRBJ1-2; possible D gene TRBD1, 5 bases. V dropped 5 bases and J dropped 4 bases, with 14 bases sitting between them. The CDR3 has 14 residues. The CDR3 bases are TGTGCCAGCAGTCCATTGGAGGGGAGCTATGGCTACACCTTC. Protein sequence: CASSPLEGSYGYTF.

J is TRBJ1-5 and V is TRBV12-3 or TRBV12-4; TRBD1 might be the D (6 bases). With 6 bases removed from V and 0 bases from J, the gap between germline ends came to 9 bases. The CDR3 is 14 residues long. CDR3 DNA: TGTGCCAGCAGAACAGGGTATAGCAATCAGCCCCAGCATTTT. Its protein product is CASRTGYSNQPQHF.

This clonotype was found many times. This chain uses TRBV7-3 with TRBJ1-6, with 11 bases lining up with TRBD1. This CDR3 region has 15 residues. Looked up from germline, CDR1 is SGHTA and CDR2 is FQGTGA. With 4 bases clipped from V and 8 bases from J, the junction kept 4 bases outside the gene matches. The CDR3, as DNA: TGTGCCAGCAGCTCTTCGGACAGGGGGCATTCACCCCTCCACTTT. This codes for CASSSSDRGHSPLHF.

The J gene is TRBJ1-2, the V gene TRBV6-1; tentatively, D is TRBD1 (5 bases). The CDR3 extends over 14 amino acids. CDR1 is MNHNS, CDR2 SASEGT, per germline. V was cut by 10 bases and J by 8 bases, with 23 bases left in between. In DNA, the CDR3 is TGTGCCATCGAGACAGCTCGCAAAGCTGGGGGCTACACCTTC. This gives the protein CAIETARKAGGYTF.

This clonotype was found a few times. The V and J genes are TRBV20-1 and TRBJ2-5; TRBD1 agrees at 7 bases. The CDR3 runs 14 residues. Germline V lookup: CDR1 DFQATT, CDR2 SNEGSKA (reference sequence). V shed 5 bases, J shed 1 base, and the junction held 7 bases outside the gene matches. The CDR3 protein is CSARGQAVQETQYF. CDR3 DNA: TGCAGTGCTCGTGGACAGGCCGTCCAAGAGACCCAGTACTTC.

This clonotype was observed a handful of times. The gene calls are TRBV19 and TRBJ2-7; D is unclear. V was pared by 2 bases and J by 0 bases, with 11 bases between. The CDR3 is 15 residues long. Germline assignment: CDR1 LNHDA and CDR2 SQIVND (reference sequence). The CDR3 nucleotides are TGTGCCAGTAGTATAAGAGCCGCCAGCTCCTACGAGCAGTACTTC. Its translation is CASSIRAASSYEQYF.

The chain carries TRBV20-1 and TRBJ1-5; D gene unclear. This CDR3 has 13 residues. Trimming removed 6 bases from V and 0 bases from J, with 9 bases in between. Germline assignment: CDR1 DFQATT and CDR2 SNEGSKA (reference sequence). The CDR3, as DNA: TGCAGTGCAGAGATAGATAGCAATCAGCCCCAGCATTTT. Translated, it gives CSAEIDSNQPQHF.

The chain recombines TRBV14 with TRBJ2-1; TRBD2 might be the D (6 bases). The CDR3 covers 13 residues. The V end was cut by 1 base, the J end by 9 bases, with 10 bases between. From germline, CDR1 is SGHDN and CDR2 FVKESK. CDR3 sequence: CASSQVFGGEQFF. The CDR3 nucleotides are TGTGCCAGCAGCCAAGTTTTCGGGGGTGAGCAGTTCTTC.

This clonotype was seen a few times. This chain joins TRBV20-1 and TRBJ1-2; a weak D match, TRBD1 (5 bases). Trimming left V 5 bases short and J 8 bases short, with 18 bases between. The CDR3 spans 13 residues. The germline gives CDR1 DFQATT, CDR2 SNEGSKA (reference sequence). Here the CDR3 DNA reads TGCAGTGCTGGGCTCGACAGCACGATAGGCTACACCTTC. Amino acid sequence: CSAGLDSTIGYTF.

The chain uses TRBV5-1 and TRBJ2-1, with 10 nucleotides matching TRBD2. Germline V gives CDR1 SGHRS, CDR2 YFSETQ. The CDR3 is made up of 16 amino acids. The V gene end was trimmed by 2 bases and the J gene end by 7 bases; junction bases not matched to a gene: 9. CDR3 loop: CASSFSAGGPENEQFF. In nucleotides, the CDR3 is TGCGCCAGCAGCTTTTCAGCGGGGGGGCCGGAAAATGAGCAGTTCTTC.

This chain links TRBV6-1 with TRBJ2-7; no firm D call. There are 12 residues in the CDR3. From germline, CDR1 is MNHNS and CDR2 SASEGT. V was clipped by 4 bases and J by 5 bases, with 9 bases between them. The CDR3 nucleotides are TGTGCCAGCAGTGGATGGATAGACGAGCAGTACTTC. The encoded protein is CASSGWIDEQYF.

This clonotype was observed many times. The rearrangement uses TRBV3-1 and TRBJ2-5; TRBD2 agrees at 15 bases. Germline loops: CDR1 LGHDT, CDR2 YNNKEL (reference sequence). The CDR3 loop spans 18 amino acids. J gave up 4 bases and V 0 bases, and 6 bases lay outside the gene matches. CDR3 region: CASSQDFGTSGGRETQYF. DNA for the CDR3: TGTGCCAGCAGCCAAGATTTTGGGACTAGCGGGGGGAGAGAGACCCAGTACTTC.

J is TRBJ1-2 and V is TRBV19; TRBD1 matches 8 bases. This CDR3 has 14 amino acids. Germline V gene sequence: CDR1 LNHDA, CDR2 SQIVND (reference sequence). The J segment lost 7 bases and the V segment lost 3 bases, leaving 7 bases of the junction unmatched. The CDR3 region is CASSMWTGISGYTF. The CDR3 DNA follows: TGTGCCAGTAGTATGTGGACAGGGATTTCTGGCTACACCTTC.

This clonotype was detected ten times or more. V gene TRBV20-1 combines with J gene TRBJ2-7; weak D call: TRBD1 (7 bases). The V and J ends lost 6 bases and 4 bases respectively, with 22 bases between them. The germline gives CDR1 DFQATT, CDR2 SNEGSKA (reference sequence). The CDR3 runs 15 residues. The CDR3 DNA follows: TGCAGTGCCCCCAAGGCCGGCCAGGGGGGTTACGAGCAGTACTTC. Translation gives CSAPKAGQGGYEQYF.